One and the same sample provided the 7 T cell receptor beta chains below, sequenced in a study of CD4 T cells in relation to SARS-CoV-2 and coronaviruses. Produced via immunoSEQ multiplex PCR; TCRdb's table is partial and in-frame only. The table shows about 37,000 clones, with 75% to 90% occurring only once. The sample was memory CD4+ T cells from PBMCs. All receptors come from an adult with COVID-19.

The chain combines TRBV11-2 with TRBJ2-1; D might be TRBD2 (7 bases). The V end lost 4 bases, the J end lost 0 bases, and 16 bases lay between the germline ends. Germline assignment: CDR1 SGHAT and CDR2 FQNNGV. The length of the CDR3 is 17 residues. DNA for the CDR3: TGTGCCAGCAGCTCCAGAGAGGGGGGGGGCTCCTACAATGAGCAGTTCTTC. Translated, it gives CASSSREGGGSYNEQFF.

This chain connects TRBV5-4 to TRBJ1-4; 9 bases are shared with TRBD1. The CDR3 runs 14 residues. Germline trimming cut 0 bases from V and 8 bases from J; bases unmatched to any gene: 2. Looked up from germline, CDR1 is SGHNT and CDR2 is YYREEE (reference sequence). CDR3: CASSLGTGEEKLFF. The CDR3, as DNA: TGTGCCAGCAGCTTGGGGACAGGGGAAGAAAAACTGTTTTTT.

The rearrangement joins TRBV2 to TRBJ2-2; perhaps TRBD2 as D (5 bases). The CDR3 has 15 amino acids. Germline lookup yields CDR1 SNHLY and CDR2 FYNNEI. Trimming left V 0 bases short and J 7 bases short, with 12 bases between. CDR3 amino acids: CASSEALLGDGELFF. The CDR3 region has the DNA TGTGCCAGCAGTGAAGCGCTTTTGGGAGACGGGGAGCTGTTTTTT.

A single count supports this clone. One end of the junction is discordant with germline, which a read error may explain. CDR3 DNA: TGTGCCAGCAGCTTAGTTGCGGGGGGACTAGCGGGAGCAGGCTTC. The encoded protein is CASSLVAGGLAGAGF. The rearrangement links TRBV7-2 to TRBJ2-7, with 14 bases identical to TRBD2. Germline values: CDR1 SGHTA, CDR2 FQGNSA. This CDR3 contains 15 residues.

V usage is TRBV9 and J usage is TRBJ2-1; the match to TRBD1 covers 7 bases. The CDR3 runs 15 residues. Germline assignment: CDR1 SGDLS and CDR2 YYNGEE. With V trimmed by 2 bases and J by 9 bases, 11 bases remained unmatched. The CDR3 region has the DNA TGTGCCAGCAGCGTTAGACAGGGTCTGGGGAGTGAGCAGTTCTTC. Protein sequence: CASSVRQGLGSEQFF.

The chain has TRBV6-5 and TRBJ1-1; D gene unclear. The V end lost 1 base, the J end lost 2 bases, and 8 bases lay between the germline ends. This CDR3 region has 14 residues. Germline-derived CDR1 and CDR2 are MNHEY and SVGAGI. DNA for the CDR3: TGTGCCAGCAGTTACTATACGGGAAACACTGAAGCTTTCTTT. Protein sequence: CASSYYTGNTEAFF.

This clone was counted only a few times. The CDR3 sequence: CASKVQGPGNTIYF. CDR3 nucleotide sequence: TGTGCCAGCAAAGTACAGGGCCCTGGAAACACCATATATTTT. V and J are TRBV6-5 and TRBJ1-3; possible D gene TRBD1, 6 bases. The CDR3 totals 14 residues. Germline V CDR1 and CDR2: MNHEY, SVGAGI. The ends were cut back, 7 bases at V and 2 bases at J, with 12 bases in the middle.